This entry lists 26 T cell receptor beta chains sequenced from one sample in a study of OX40 agonist ivuxolimab in advanced cancers. The protocol was immunoSEQ multiplex PCR, while the TCRdb copy is restricted to in-frame clones and leaves out a portion. This sample has about 90,000 clones, with about 90% found just once. Sequenced material: CD4+ or CD8+ T cells sorted from blood, taken in a trial of the OX40 agonist ivuxolimab. The receptor set was obtained from an adult with an advanced solid tumor such as melanoma, head and neck, liver or kidney cancer.

The rearrangement joins TRBV5-6 to TRBJ2-7; perhaps TRBD2 as D (5 bases). Deletions cut 2 bases from V and 2 bases from J, with 14 bases between. The CDR3 totals 15 residues. The germline V gene encodes CDR1 SGHDT and CDR2 YYEEEE. CDR3 DNA sequence: TGTGCCAGCAGCTTCGATGGGAGCGTCGCCTACGAGCAGTACTTC. Encoded protein: CASSFDGSVAYEQYF.

The chain is built from TRBV18 and TRBJ2-7; D gene unclear. CDR1 and CDR2 from the germline V gene are KGHSH and LQKENI. The CDR3 covers 13 residues. Trimming pared 0 bases from V and 6 bases from J, leaving 9 bases between. The CDR3, as DNA: TGTGCCAGCTCACCACCGGGCAGGCCCGAGCAGTACTTC. Its protein product is CASSPPGRPEQYF.

Written as DNA, the CDR3 is TGCGCCAGCAGCCACCTCTCAGGGGGGCAGGGCCCTTCCTACGAGCAGTACTTC. It yields the protein CASSHLSGGQGPSYEQYF. J is TRBJ2-7 and V is TRBV4-1, with D possibly TRBD1 on 7 matching bases. Per the germline V gene, CDR1 is MGHRA and CDR2 is YSYEKL. The CDR3 runs 18 residues. Trimming cost V 3 bases and J 1 base, with 22 bases left between them.

This chain uses TRBV29-1 with TRBJ2-7; weak D call: TRBD2 (6 bases). The CDR3 has 14 amino acids. Per germline, CDR1 SQVTM and CDR2 ANQGSEA. Trimming cost V 4 bases and J 0 bases, with 13 bases left between them. The CDR3 spells CSVARNSGSYEQYF. The DNA for the CDR3 is TGCAGCGTTGCCCGGAATAGCGGCTCCTACGAGCAGTACTTC.

This chain connects TRBV4-1 to TRBJ2-7; TRBD2 might be the D (6 bases). Trimming removed 0 bases at V and 2 bases at J, with 11 bases between. Per the germline V gene, CDR1 is MGHRA and CDR2 is YSYEKL. The CDR3 is made up of 15 amino acids. CDR3 amino acids: CASSQEVRGPYEQYF. The DNA of the CDR3 is TGCGCCAGCAGCCAAGAAGTGCGGGGTCCCTACGAGCAGTACTTC.

The V call is TRBV28, the J call TRBJ2-7; 13 positions match TRBD2. Losses at the gene ends were 6 bases for V and 1 base for J; bases not matched to a gene: 3. Germline CDR1 is MDHEN and CDR2 is SYDVKM. The CDR3 consists of 15 residues. The CDR3 reads CASRRLAGGSYEQYF. As DNA, the CDR3 is TGTGCCAGCAGAAGACTAGCGGGAGGATCCTACGAGCAGTACTTC.

The V call is TRBV4-2, the J call TRBJ2-3; D is possibly TRBD2 (6 bases). The CDR3 totals 16 residues. V lost 0 bases, J lost 0 bases, and 10 bases lay in between. Germline V CDR1 and CDR2: LGHNA, YNFKEQ. CDR3 in amino acids: CASSQEGLASTDTQYF. Here the CDR3 DNA reads TGTGCCAGCAGCCAAGAAGGGCTAGCGAGCACAGATACGCAGTATTTT.

This chain uses TRBV6-6 with TRBJ1-4; D not certain. CDR3 length equals 13 residues. CDR1 and CDR2 (germline): MNHNY, SVGAGI (reference sequence). Trimming shortened V by 2 bases and J by 3 bases, and 4 bases separated the two germline ends. The CDR3 sequence: CASSYSPNEKLFF. CDR3 sequence (DNA): TGTGCCAGCAGTTACAGTCCTAATGAAAAACTGTTTTTT.

The CDR3 here is CASSLDLWVRQFF. CDR3 DNA sequence: TGTGCCAGCAGCTTAGATCTGTGGGTCCGACAGTTCTTC. The V and J genes are TRBV11-3 and TRBJ2-1; D unclear. V lost 0 bases, J lost 13 bases, and 13 bases lay in between. The CDR3 is made up of 13 amino acids. Germline lookup yields CDR1 SGHNT and CDR2 YENEEA.

The table lists this clone with a few counts. The junction shows a germline mismatch at one end, possibly a read error. The chain carries TRBV6-1 and TRBJ2-7, with TRBD1 matching 8 bases. The CDR3 loop spans 14 amino acids. Germline CDR1 is MNHNS and CDR2 is SASEGT. The CDR3 DNA is TGTGCCAGCAGTGCGGGTGGCGACAGGGGAGGTGGGAACTTC. Translating gives CASSAGGDRGGGNF.

This clone was observed a single time. The chain employs TRBV12-5 and TRBJ1-3; D perhaps matches TRBD1 (6 bases). V was pared by 3 bases and J by 4 bases, with 13 bases between. The CDR3 is made up of 15 amino acids. The germline V gene encodes CDR1 LGHNT and CDR2 FRNRAP. The CDR3 sequence is CASGLAGARGNTIYF. The DNA of the CDR3 is TGTGCTAGTGGTTTAGCGGGGGCGCGGGGAAACACCATATATTTT.

The chain joins TRBV4-2 to TRBJ2-1, with no clear D. Trimming took off 1 base at V and 13 bases at J, with 5 bases between the two ends. From germline, CDR1 is LGHNA and CDR2 YNFKEQ. There are 10 residues in the CDR3. The CDR3 here is CASSQGSQFF. The CDR3 DNA reads as TGTGCCAGCAGCCAAGGTTCTCAGTTCTTC.

Concerning this clone itself: The sample carries other DNA sequences with the same CDR3. The genes are TRBV7-8 and TRBJ1-2; D gene uncertain. V was shortened by 4 bases and J by 8 bases, with 8 bases between the two germline ends. This CDR3 contains 11 residues. In germline, CDR1 is SGHVS, CDR2 FQNEAQ. CDR3 in amino acids: CASSSGLGYTF. Here the CDR3 DNA reads TGTGCCAGCAGCTCCGGTTTAGGCTACACCTTC.

The chain combines TRBV6-4 with TRBJ2-7, with 7 bases that match TRBD2. This CDR3 has 17 amino acids. After removal of 4 bases from V and 3 bases from J, the junction contained 15 bases not matched to a gene. Per germline, CDR1 MRHNA and CDR2 SNTAGT. The CDR3, as DNA: TGTGCCAGCAGTGGGTCGGCTAGCGGCCGGGGGAACTACGAGCAGTACTTC. As protein: CASSGSASGRGNYEQYF.

This sequence joins TRBV5-1 and TRBJ1-1; D remains unclear. From germline, CDR1 is SGHRS and CDR2 YFSETQ. The CDR3 has 13 amino acids. The V end lost 4 bases, the J end lost 6 bases, and 13 bases lay between the germline ends. Here the CDR3 reads CASSLIMEAEAFF. DNA of the CDR3: TGCGCCAGCAGCCTGATCATGGAGGCTGAAGCTTTCTTT.

This rearrangement joins TRBV11-3 to TRBJ2-7; 8 bases align to TRBD1. The CDR3 is 13 amino acids. CDR1 and CDR2 (germline): SGHNT, YENEEA. V dropped 3 bases and J dropped 7; count of bases not matched to a gene: 5. The CDR3 bases are TGTGCCAGCAGCTTGGGGACAGGTAGGGAGCAGTACTTC. Amino acids: CASSLGTGREQYF.

This chain connects TRBV7-6 to TRBJ2-1; possible D gene TRBD2, 6 bases. Trimming shortened V by 5 bases and J by 4 bases, and 18 bases separated the two germline ends. Germline CDR1 and CDR2: SGHVS and FNYEAQ. The CDR3 totals 16 residues. CDR3 DNA sequence: TGTGCCAGCAGCCCCTTAGGTGGCGGGATTTACAATGAGCAGTTCTTC. This encodes CASSPLGGGIYNEQFF.

The chain has TRBV29-1 and TRBJ1-1; 10 bases align to TRBD1. The CDR3 loop spans 13 amino acids. The V gene's germline CDR1 is SQVTM and CDR2 ANQGSEA. The junction had 1 base not matched to a gene; V was cut back by 3 bases and J by 3 bases. This chain's CDR3 is CSVDDRGHTEAFF. The CDR3 bases are TGCAGCGTTGATGACAGGGGGCACACTGAAGCTTTCTTT.

The chain links TRBV7-2 to TRBJ2-7, with 10 bases fitting TRBD1. Germline V CDR1 and CDR2: SGHTA, FQGNSA. The CDR3 has 19 residues. With V trimmed by 1 base and J by 8 bases, 20 bases remained unmatched. The CDR3 reads CASSLDSLFLRDRGRQQYF. The DNA for the CDR3 is TGTGCCAGCAGCTTAGATTCCCTTTTCCTCCGGGACAGGGGACGGCAGCAGTACTTC.

The V call is TRBV2, the J call TRBJ2-2, with 10 bases matching TRBD2. The germline gives CDR1 SNHLY, CDR2 FYNNEI. Trimming took 7 bases from V and 6 from J; bases not matched to a gene: 5. This CDR3 contains 14 residues. The CDR3 coding sequence is TGTGCCAGCACTAGCGGGAGATCATCCGGGGAGCTGTTTTTT. This translates into CASTSGRSSGELFF.

This chain joins TRBV7-9 and TRBJ1-2; the D is unclear. The CDR3 covers 14 residues. Trimming removed 5 bases from V and 0 bases from J, with 10 bases in between. Germline V gives CDR1 SEHNR, CDR2 FQNEAQ (reference sequence). The DNA for the CDR3 is TGTGCCAGCAGCGCAGACGGGGCTAACTATGGCTACACCTTC. This codes for CASSADGANYGYTF.

This rearrangement joins TRBV28 to TRBJ2-7; 8 nucleotides agree with TRBD2. This CDR3 is built from 14 residues. Looked up from germline, CDR1 is MDHEN and CDR2 is SYDVKM. V lost 0 bases to trimming and J lost 6 bases; unmatched junction nucleotides: 4. This CDR3 is CASSLWPSGPEQYF. CDR3 in DNA: TGTGCCAGCAGTTTATGGCCTAGCGGGCCCGAGCAGTACTTC.

V and J are TRBV19 and TRBJ1-1; possibly TRBD1 for D (5 bases). Germline lookup yields CDR1 LNHDA and CDR2 SQIVND (reference sequence). CDR3 size: 15 residues. The ends were cut back, 1 base at V and 4 bases at J, with 13 bases in the middle. CDR3 sequence: CASSIGQGMGTEAFF. CDR3 DNA: TGTGCCAGTAGTATAGGTCAGGGAATGGGCACTGAAGCTTTCTTT. The whole variable domain, remainder taken from reference TRBV19 and TRBJ1-1, is DGGITQSPKYLFRKEGQNVTLSCEQNLNHDAMYWYRQDPGQGLRLIYYSQIVNDFQKGDIAEGYSVSREKKESFPLTVTSAQKNPTAFYLCASSIGQGMGTEAFFGQGTRLTVV.

CDR3 in DNA: TGTGCCAGTAGTATCGTAGCGGGGATCTACAATGAGCAGTTCTTC. This codes for CASSIVAGIYNEQFF. The chain links TRBV19 to TRBJ2-1; 8 nucleotides match TRBD2. Trimming cost V 3 bases and J 3 bases; bases outside gene matches: 4. Germline V gene sequence: CDR1 LNHDA, CDR2 SQIVND (reference sequence). The CDR3 extends over 15 amino acids. Looking up the rest from reference TRBV19 and TRBJ2-1 gives the full variable domain: DGGITQSPKYLFRKEGQNVTLSCEQNLNHDAMYWYRQDPGQGLRLIYYSQIVNDFQKGDIAEGYSVSREKKESFPLTVTSAQKNPTAFYLCASSIVAGIYNEQFFGPGTRLTVL.

CDR3 DNA sequence: TGTGCCAGCAGCTTAGGGGGTGGCTCAATCCGCTATGGCTACACCTTC. Translated, it gives CASSLGGGSIRYGYTF. The rearrangement joins TRBV7-9 to TRBJ1-2, with unresolved D. Per germline, CDR1 SEHNR and CDR2 FQNEAQ (reference sequence). This CDR3 has 16 amino acids. V was cut by 1 base and J by 4 bases, with 16 bases left in between.

V and J are TRBV5-1 and TRBJ2-2, with 9 bases aligning to TRBD2. This CDR3 is 15 amino acids long. Looked up from germline, CDR1 is SGHRS and CDR2 is YFSETQ. The V and J ends lost 5 bases and 6 bases, in that order; junction bases with no gene match: 8. The CDR3 coding sequence is TGCGCCAGCAGTTCTAGCGGGATAAGTCCCGGGGAGCTGTTTTTT. Translated: CASSSSGISPGELFF.